The present T cell receptor beta chain was sequenced within a study of sequential checkpoint blockade in melanoma. Overall study: Randomization was 1:1 between first-line nivolumab→ipilimumab and ipilimumab→nivolumab.

The treatment was: randomized to nivolumab then ipilimumab (arm A) or the reverse (arm B). Patients had received no earlier DNA-damaging chemotherapy. From thawed PBMCs, live CD3+CD8+ cells negative for CD19 and CD56 were sorted. Per germline, CDR1 MNHEY and CDR2 SMNVEV (reference sequence). The length of the CDR3 is 13 residues. After removal of 5 bases from V and 2 bases from J, the junction contained 2 bases not matched to a gene. Some clones are missing from TCRdb's copy, which holds only in-frame ones; the method was immunoSEQ multiplex PCR. The table includes around 9,100 clones, roughly 70% detected once.

The rearrangement joins TRBV27 to TRBJ2-7; 8 bases fit TRBD1. This receptor was identified in a human donor with melanoma. This material consisted of CD8+ T cells sorted from blood (inferred from file names), taken from a patient given nivolumab and ipilimumab in sequence. CDR3 sequence (DNA): TGTGCCAGCAGTCAGGGACAGGCCTACGAGCAGTACTTC. Translated: CASSQGQAYEQYF.